This section outlines one TCR beta chain sequence together with its context. The antigen remains undetermined. The repertoire was sequenced with immunoSEQ multiplex PCR; TCRdb's copy has only in-frame clones and lacks some. The sample gives about 870,000 clones, roughly 92% of which show up once; around 24% is in the top ten. The data were taken from a study of shared clonotypes between healthy human individuals. Study-level points and caveats: Rarefaction revealed incomplete sorted-subset sequencing despite large depth.

CD45RO negativity and positive selection for CCR7 defined naive CD8 cells, a population that excluded terminally differentiated effector memory CD45RA+ cells. The sequence derives from a man aged 30-40 years in good health. The sequenced material came from naive CD8+ T cells sorted from blood.

The CDR3 reads CASSSPSGSGETQYF. CDR3 nucleotide sequence: TGTGCCAGCAGTTCTCCTAGCGGGAGTGGAGAGACCCAGTACTTC. V usage is TRBV16 and J usage is TRBJ2-5, with 10 bases aligning to TRBD2. Germline CDR1 is KGHSY and CDR2 is FQNENV. With V trimmed by 6 bases and J by 4 bases, 8 bases remained unmatched. The CDR3 length is 15 residues.